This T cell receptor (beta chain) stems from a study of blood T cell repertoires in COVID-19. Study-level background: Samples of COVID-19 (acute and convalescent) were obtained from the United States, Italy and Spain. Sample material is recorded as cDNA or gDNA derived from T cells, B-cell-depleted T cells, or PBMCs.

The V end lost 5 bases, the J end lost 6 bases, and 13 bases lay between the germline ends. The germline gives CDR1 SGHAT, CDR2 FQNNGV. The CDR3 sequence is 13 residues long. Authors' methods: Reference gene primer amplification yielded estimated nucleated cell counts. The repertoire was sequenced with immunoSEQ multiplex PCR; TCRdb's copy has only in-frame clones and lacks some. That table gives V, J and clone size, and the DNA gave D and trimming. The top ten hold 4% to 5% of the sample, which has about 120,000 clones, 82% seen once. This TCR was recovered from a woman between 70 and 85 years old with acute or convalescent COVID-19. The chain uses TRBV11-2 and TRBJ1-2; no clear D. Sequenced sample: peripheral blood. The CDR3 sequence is CASSLWGGNGYTF. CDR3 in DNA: TGTGCCAGCAGCCTATGGGGAGGAAATGGCTACACCTTC.